A selection of T cell receptor beta chains follows, all from one sample in a study of blood T cell repertoires in COVID-19. Here immunoSEQ multiplex PCR was the method, and the copy in TCRdb shows in-frame clones only, minus some. There are some 150,000 clones in the sample; 65% to 85% occur only once, and 14% lies in the top ten. Specimen: peripheral blood. The receptors were sampled from a woman aged 80 or over with acute or convalescent COVID-19. CDR3s include the opening cysteine and the closing phenylalanine or tryptophan. Each record gives: clone size, D gene, J gene, V gene, CDR3 protein, CDR3 DNA. D genes are given only for firm matches. Rows give clone size only sometimes, using once, few, many, or a class for an expanded clone.

clone size: -
D gene: -
J gene: TRBJ2-3
V gene: TRBV10-2
CDR3 protein: CASSEYPAGNQNTQYF
CDR3 DNA: TGCGCCAGCAGTGAGTATCCGGCGGGGAACCAAAATACGCAGTATTTT

clone size: -
D gene: TRBD2
J gene: TRBJ2-1
V gene: TRBV2
CDR3 protein: CASRVTGTGGNEQFF
CDR3 DNA: TGTGCCAGCAGAGTCACCGGGACGGGAGGGAATGAGCAGTTCTTC

clone size: -
D gene: TRBD1
J gene: TRBJ1-1
V gene: TRBV10-3
CDR3 protein: CAISDHTQGGPEAFF
CDR3 DNA: TGTGCCATCAGTGACCACACTCAGGGGGGCCCTGAAGCTTTCTTT

clone size: -
D gene: TRBD2
J gene: TRBJ2-7
V gene: TRBV5-1
CDR3 protein: CASRREAGSQHEQYF
CDR3 DNA: TGCGCCAGCAGACGCGAAGCGGGAAGCCAGCACGAGCAGTACTTC

clone size: -
D gene: -
J gene: TRBJ1-5
V gene: TRBV5-5
CDR3 protein: CASSLSPSGPNQPQHF
CDR3 DNA: TGTGCCAGCAGCTTATCCCCGAGCGGCCCCAATCAGCCCCAGCATTTT

clone size: -
D gene: -
J gene: TRBJ2-7
V gene: TRBV6-1
CDR3 protein: CASSDQRNYEQYF
CDR3 DNA: TGTGCCAGCAGTGATCAGCGGAACTACGAGCAGTACTTC

clone size: -
D gene: TRBD2
J gene: TRBJ2-7
V gene: TRBV3-1/TRBV3-2
CDR3 protein: CASSQGISGRIYEQYF
CDR3 DNA: TGTGCCAGCAGCCAAGGGATTAGCGGGAGGATATACGAGCAGTACTTC

clone size: -
D gene: -
J gene: TRBJ1-5
V gene: TRBV5-8
CDR3 protein: CASSFGPGSNQPQHF
CDR3 DNA: TGTGCCAGCAGCTTCGGCCCCGGGAGCAATCAGCCCCAGCATTTT

clone size: -
D gene: TRBD2
J gene: TRBJ2-1
V gene: TRBV7-6
CDR3 protein: CASSFQLAGTYNEQFF
CDR3 DNA: TGTGCCAGCAGCTTTCAACTAGCGGGGACCTACAATGAGCAGTTCTTC

clone size: -
D gene: -
J gene: TRBJ2-3
V gene: TRBV28
CDR3 protein: CASSPYDIYTDTQYF
CDR3 DNA: TGTGCCAGCAGCCCCTATGACATTTACACAGATACGCAGTATTTT

clone size: -
D gene: -
J gene: TRBJ2-2
V gene: TRBV5-1
CDR3 protein: CASSLAAGNTGELFF
CDR3 DNA: TGCGCCAGCAGCTTGGCTGCCGGGAACACCGGGGAGCTGTTTTTT

clone size: -
D gene: TRBD2
J gene: TRBJ2-5
V gene: TRBV4-1
CDR3 protein: CASSQDGIAGGRGETQYF
CDR3 DNA: TGCGCCAGCAGCCAAGATGGAATAGCGGGGGGTAGGGGTGAGACCCAGTACTTC

clone size: -
D gene: -
J gene: TRBJ1-1
V gene: TRBV7-9
CDR3 protein: CATVAGRTMGTEAFF
CDR3 DNA: TGTGCCACGGTAGCGGGCAGAACCATGGGGACTGAAGCTTTCTTT

clone size: many
D gene: TRBD1
J gene: TRBJ1-2
V gene: TRBV19
CDR3 protein: CASTVARDRGLHGYTF
CDR3 DNA: TGTGCCAGTACCGTAGCCCGGGACAGGGGGCTTCATGGCTACACCTTC

clone size: -
D gene: TRBD1
J gene: TRBJ1-2
V gene: TRBV5-1
CDR3 protein: CASSRGTGEANYGYTF
CDR3 DNA: TGCGCCAGCAGCCGCGGGACAGGGGAAGCTAACTATGGCTACACCTTC

clone size: -
D gene: -
J gene: TRBJ1-4
V gene: TRBV7-9
CDR3 protein: CASSSTYGSNEKLFF
CDR3 DNA: TGTGCCAGCAGCTCCACGTATGGGAGCAATGAAAAACTGTTTTTT

clone size: -
D gene: -
J gene: TRBJ2-7
V gene: TRBV28
CDR3 protein: CASSFSAYEQYF
CDR3 DNA: TGTGCCAGCAGTTTTTCAGCCTACGAGCAGTACTTC

clone size: -
D gene: TRBD2
J gene: TRBJ2-3
V gene: TRBV7-2
CDR3 protein: CASSLGPSGLSTDTQYF
CDR3 DNA: TGTGCCAGCAGCTTAGGGCCTAGCGGCCTTAGCACAGATACGCAGTATTTT

clone size: -
D gene: -
J gene: TRBJ2-4
V gene: TRBV19
CDR3 protein: CASRGIPKNIQYF
CDR3 DNA: TGTGCCAGTCGGGGGATCCCCAAAAACATTCAGTACTTC

clone size: -
D gene: -
J gene: TRBJ1-3
V gene: TRBV3-1/TRBV3-2
CDR3 protein: CASSQQGTFGNTIYF
CDR3 DNA: TGTGCCAGCAGCCAACAGGGGACGTTCGGAAACACCATATATTTT

clone size: -
D gene: TRBD1
J gene: TRBJ1-2
V gene: TRBV5-4
CDR3 protein: CASSWDRRGYGYTF
CDR3 DNA: TGTGCCAGCAGCTGGGACAGACGGGGCTATGGCTACACCTTC

clone size: -
D gene: -
J gene: TRBJ2-3
V gene: TRBV30
CDR3 protein: CARRESTDTQYF
CDR3 DNA: TGTGCCCGCAGGGAAAGCACAGATACGCAGTATTTT

clone size: -
D gene: -
J gene: TRBJ1-5
V gene: TRBV24-1
CDR3 protein: CATSDRRGGQPQHF
CDR3 DNA: TGTGCCACCAGTGACCGAAGGGGGGGTCAGCCCCAGCATTTT

clone size: -
D gene: TRBD1
J gene: TRBJ1-3
V gene: TRBV24-1
CDR3 protein: CATSDFSDRESGNTIYF
CDR3 DNA: TGTGCCACCAGTGATTTCTCGGACAGGGAGTCTGGAAACACCATATATTTT

clone size: -
D gene: -
J gene: TRBJ1-1
V gene: TRBV5-1
CDR3 protein: CASSSGHGEAFF
CDR3 DNA: TGCGCCAGCAGCTCGGGACACGGGGAGGCTTTCTTT

clone size: -
D gene: -
J gene: TRBJ1-1
V gene: TRBV4-1
CDR3 protein: CASSQDLSGGSTEAFF
CDR3 DNA: TGCGCCAGCAGCCAAGATTTATCGGGGGGAAGCACTGAAGCTTTCTTT

clone size: -
D gene: -
J gene: TRBJ2-7
V gene: TRBV28
CDR3 protein: CASSWTHNHEQYF
CDR3 DNA: TGTGCCAGCAGCTGGACACATAACCACGAGCAGTACTTC

clone size: -
D gene: TRBD1
J gene: TRBJ2-4
V gene: TRBV5-1
CDR3 protein: CASRSGTGGVIQYF
CDR3 DNA: TGCGCCAGCAGGTCCGGGACAGGGGGCGTCATTCAGTACTTC

clone size: once
D gene: -
J gene: TRBJ1-2
V gene: TRBV28
CDR3 protein: CASSPPQGGVLVYGYTF
CDR3 DNA: TGTGCCAGCAGCCCCCCCCAAGGAGGGGTCTTGGTCTATGGCTACACCTTC

clone size: -
D gene: TRBD2
J gene: TRBJ2-1
V gene: TRBV6-6
CDR3 protein: CASSPRTSGGATYNEQFF
CDR3 DNA: TGTGCCAGCAGTCCCCGGACTAGCGGGGGGGCTACCTACAATGAGCAGTTCTTC

clone size: -
D gene: -
J gene: TRBJ2-3
V gene: TRBV19
CDR3 protein: CASLSGEEGHTQYF
CDR3 DNA: TGTGCCAGCCTGAGTGGAGAGGAGGGTCATACGCAGTATTTT

clone size: -
D gene: TRBD1
J gene: TRBJ1-2
V gene: TRBV12-5
CDR3 protein: CASGLDREYGYTF
CDR3 DNA: TGTGCTAGTGGCCTCGACAGGGAATATGGCTACACCTTC

clone size: few
D gene: TRBD1
J gene: TRBJ1-1
V gene: TRBV19
CDR3 protein: CASNSLQGAKTEAFF
CDR3 DNA: TGTGCCAGTAACTCTCTACAGGGGGCAAAAACTGAAGCTTTCTTT

clone size: few
D gene: -
J gene: TRBJ1-2
V gene: TRBV19
CDR3 protein: CASSRAAVSNYGYTF
CDR3 DNA: TGTGCCAGTAGTAGAGCGGCAGTTTCTAACTATGGCTACACCTTC

clone size: -
D gene: -
J gene: TRBJ1-1
V gene: TRBV7-6
CDR3 protein: CASSLGPGNTEAFF
CDR3 DNA: TGTGCCAGCAGCTTAGGGCCGGGGAACACTGAAGCTTTCTTT

clone size: few
D gene: TRBD1
J gene: TRBJ1-6
V gene: TRBV2
CDR3 protein: CASSGQLNSPLHF
CDR3 DNA: TGTGCCTCCTCGGGACAGCTAAATTCACCCCTCCACTTT

clone size: -
D gene: -
J gene: TRBJ2-1
V gene: TRBV19
CDR3 protein: CASNRGLYNEQFF
CDR3 DNA: TGTGCCAGTAATAGGGGCCTCTACAATGAGCAGTTCTTC

clone size: -
D gene: -
J gene: TRBJ2-1
V gene: TRBV5-1
CDR3 protein: CASSPAGSSYNEQFF
CDR3 DNA: TGCGCCAGCAGCCCCGCGGGGTCTTCCTACAATGAGCAGTTCTTC

clone size: -
D gene: -
J gene: TRBJ1-1
V gene: TRBV7-9
CDR3 protein: CASSPPSGTEAFF
CDR3 DNA: TGTGCCAGCAGCCCGCCGTCAGGGACTGAAGCTTTCTTT

clone size: once
D gene: -
J gene: TRBJ1-6
V gene: TRBV7-3
CDR3 protein: CASSLSGVNSPLHF
CDR3 DNA: TGTGCCAGCAGCTTATCAGGGGTCAATTCACCCCTCCACTTT

clone size: few
D gene: -
J gene: TRBJ2-1
V gene: TRBV7-9
CDR3 protein: CASSQPLGNEQFF
CDR3 DNA: TGTGCCAGCAGCCAGCCACTAGGGAATGAGCAGTTCTTC

clone size: -
D gene: -
J gene: TRBJ1-1
V gene: TRBV12-3/TRBV12-4
CDR3 protein: CASSFASTEAFF
CDR3 DNA: TGTGCCAGCAGTTTCGCCAGCACTGAAGCTTTCTTT

clone size: once
D gene: -
J gene: TRBJ1-2
V gene: TRBV6-5
CDR3 protein: CASKLGQDYGYTF
CDR3 DNA: TGTGCCAGCAAGCTGGGACAAGACTATGGCTACACCTTC

clone size: -
D gene: TRBD1
J gene: TRBJ2-7
V gene: TRBV19
CDR3 protein: CASSPPDRGSLEQYF
CDR3 DNA: TGTGCCAGTAGTCCCCCCGACAGGGGGAGTCTCGAGCAGTACTTC

clone size: -
D gene: -
J gene: TRBJ1-5
V gene: TRBV30
CDR3 protein: CAWSGTNQPQHF
CDR3 DNA: TGTGCCTGGAGCGGGACAAATCAGCCCCAGCATTTT

clone size: -
D gene: TRBD2
J gene: TRBJ2-7
V gene: TRBV6-6
CDR3 protein: CATSSGGSSYEQYF
CDR3 DNA: TGTGCCACCTCTAGCGGAGGGAGCTCCTACGAGCAGTACTTC

clone size: -
D gene: -
J gene: TRBJ1-1
V gene: TRBV6-4
CDR3 protein: CASSDQGGTEAFF
CDR3 DNA: TGTGCCAGCAGTGATCAGGGTGGAACTGAAGCTTTCTTT

clone size: -
D gene: TRBD1
J gene: TRBJ2-7
V gene: TRBV5-6
CDR3 protein: CASSRTGDTYEQYF
CDR3 DNA: TGTGCCAGCAGTAGGACAGGGGATACCTACGAGCAGTACTTC

clone size: -
D gene: -
J gene: TRBJ1-4
V gene: TRBV2
CDR3 protein: CASSDGRFNEKLFF
CDR3 DNA: TGTGCCAGCAGTGACGGTCGCTTTAATGAAAAACTGTTTTTT

clone size: few
D gene: TRBD1
J gene: TRBJ1-6
V gene: TRBV27
CDR3 protein: CASSSRDRSYNSPLHF
CDR3 DNA: TGTGCCAGCAGTTCCAGGGACAGGTCCTATAATTCACCCCTCCACTTT

clone size: -
D gene: -
J gene: TRBJ1-1
V gene: TRBV6-4
CDR3 protein: CASRADRNTEAFF
CDR3 DNA: TGTGCCAGCAGAGCCGACAGGAACACTGAAGCTTTCTTT

clone size: -
D gene: TRBD2
J gene: TRBJ2-5
V gene: TRBV5-6
CDR3 protein: CASSLDSGRGDGTQYF
CDR3 DNA: TGTGCCAGCAGCTTGGATAGCGGGAGGGGTGATGGGACCCAGTACTTC

clone size: -
D gene: -
J gene: TRBJ1-1
V gene: TRBV3-1/TRBV3-2
CDR3 protein: CASSLDGENTEAFF
CDR3 DNA: TGTGCCAGCAGCCTAGACGGAGAGAACACTGAAGCTTTCTTT

clone size: -
D gene: TRBD1
J gene: TRBJ1-1
V gene: TRBV5-1
CDR3 protein: CASSLSGGTDTEAFF
CDR3 DNA: TGCGCCAGCAGCTTATCAGGGGGCACGGACACTGAAGCTTTCTTT

clone size: few
D gene: -
J gene: TRBJ1-5
V gene: TRBV10-1
CDR3 protein: CASSEIGGQPQHF
CDR3 DNA: TGCGCCAGCAGTGAGATCGGAGGTCAGCCCCAGCATTTT

clone size: few
D gene: TRBD1
J gene: TRBJ1-1
V gene: TRBV18
CDR3 protein: CASSPQGDTEAFF
CDR3 DNA: TGTGCCAGCTCACCTCAGGGGGACACTGAAGCTTTCTTT

clone size: -
D gene: TRBD2
J gene: TRBJ2-1
V gene: TRBV28
CDR3 protein: CASRGPGTSGNNEQFF
CDR3 DNA: TGTGCCAGCAGGGGTCCCGGGACTAGCGGTAACAATGAGCAGTTCTTC

clone size: -
D gene: -
J gene: TRBJ2-1
V gene: TRBV3-1/TRBV3-2
CDR3 protein: CASSQVTGINEQFF
CDR3 DNA: TGTGCCAGCAGCCAAGTGACGGGGATCAATGAGCAGTTCTTC

clone size: -
D gene: -
J gene: TRBJ1-3
V gene: TRBV20-1
CDR3 protein: CSASRSGHPGNTIYF
CDR3 DNA: TGCAGTGCTAGTCGAAGTGGCCACCCTGGAAACACCATATATTTT

clone size: -
D gene: -
J gene: TRBJ1-5
V gene: TRBV7-8
CDR3 protein: CASSLVVNAEPQHF
CDR3 DNA: TGTGCCAGCAGCTTAGTGGTGAATGCGGAGCCCCAGCATTTT